This T cell receptor beta chain was recorded in a study of T-cell reconstitution after alpha-beta-depleted transplantation in children. Germline CDR1 and CDR2: DFQATT and SNEGSKA (reference sequence). CDR3 size: 18 residues. Trimming at V came to 2 bases and at J to 0 bases, leaving 11 bases not matched to a gene. Unique molecular identifiers were incorporated into the prepared TCRbeta library. TCRdb redid the calling of the PCR reads with MiXCR, one entry per CDR3 protein. The data show a few hundred thousand distinct CDR3 sequences, roughly a tenth seen once. The chain joins TRBV20-1 to TRBJ1-3; 9 bases are shared with TRBD1. This TCR was sampled from a human donor who donated a stem cell graft to a child with acute myeloid leukemia. The sequencing used PBMCs from the stem cell graft donor, collected from the stem cell graft. CDR3 region: CSARPSGQGSFSGNTIYF. The DNA for the CDR3 is TGCAGTGCTAGACCCTCGGGACAGGGCTCTTTCTCTGGAAACACCATATATTTT.